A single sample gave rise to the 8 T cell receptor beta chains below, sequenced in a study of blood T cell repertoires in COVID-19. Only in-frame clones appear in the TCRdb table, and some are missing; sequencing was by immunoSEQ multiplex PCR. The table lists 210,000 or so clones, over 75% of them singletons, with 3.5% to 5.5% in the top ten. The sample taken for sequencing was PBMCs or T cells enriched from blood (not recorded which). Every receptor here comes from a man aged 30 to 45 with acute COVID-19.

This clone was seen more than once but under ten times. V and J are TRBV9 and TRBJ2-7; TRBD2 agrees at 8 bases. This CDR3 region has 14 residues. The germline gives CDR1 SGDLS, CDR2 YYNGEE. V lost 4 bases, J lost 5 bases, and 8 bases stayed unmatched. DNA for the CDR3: TGTGCCAGCAGCCCTGCACTCGGGGGGGACGAGCAGTACTTC. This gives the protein CASSPALGGDEQYF.

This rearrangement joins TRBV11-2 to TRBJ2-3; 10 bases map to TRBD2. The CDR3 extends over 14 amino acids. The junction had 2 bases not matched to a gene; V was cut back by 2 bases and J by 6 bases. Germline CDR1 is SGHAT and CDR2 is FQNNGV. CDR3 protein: CASSLIAGGDTQYF. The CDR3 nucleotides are TGTGCCAGCAGCTTAATAGCGGGGGGTGATACGCAGTATTTT.

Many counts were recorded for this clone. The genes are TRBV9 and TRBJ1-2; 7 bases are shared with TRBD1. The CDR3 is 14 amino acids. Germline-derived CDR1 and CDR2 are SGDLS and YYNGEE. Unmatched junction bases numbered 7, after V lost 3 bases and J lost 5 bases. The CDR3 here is CASSGVGTEYGYTF. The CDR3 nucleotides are TGTGCCAGCAGCGGAGTCGGGACAGAATATGGCTACACCTTC. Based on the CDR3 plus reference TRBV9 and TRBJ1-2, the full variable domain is DSGVTQTPKHLITATGQRVTLRCSPRSGDLSVYWYQQSLDQGLQFLIQYYNGEERAKGNILERFSAQQFPDLHSELNLSSLELGDSALYFCASSGVGTEYGYTFGSGTRLTVV.

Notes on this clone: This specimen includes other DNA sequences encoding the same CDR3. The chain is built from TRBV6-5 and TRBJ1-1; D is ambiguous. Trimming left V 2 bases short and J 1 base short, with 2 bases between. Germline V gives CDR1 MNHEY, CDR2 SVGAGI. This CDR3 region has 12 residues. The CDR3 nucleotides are TGTGCCAGCAGTTACCGGAACACTGAAGCTTTCTTT. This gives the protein CASSYRNTEAFF.

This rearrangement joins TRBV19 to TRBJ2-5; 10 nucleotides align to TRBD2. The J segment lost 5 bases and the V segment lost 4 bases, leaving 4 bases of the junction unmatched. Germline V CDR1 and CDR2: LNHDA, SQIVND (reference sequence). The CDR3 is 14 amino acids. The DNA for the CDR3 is TGTGCCAGTAGTAGGACTAGCGGTCTGGAGACCCAGTACTTC. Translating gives CASSRTSGLETQYF.

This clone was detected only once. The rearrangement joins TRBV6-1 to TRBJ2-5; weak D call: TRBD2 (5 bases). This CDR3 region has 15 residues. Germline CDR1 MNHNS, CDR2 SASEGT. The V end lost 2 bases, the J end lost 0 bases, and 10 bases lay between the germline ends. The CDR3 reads CASSEMRAYQETQYF. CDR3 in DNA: TGTGCCAGCAGTGAAATGAGGGCGTACCAAGAGACCCAGTACTTC.

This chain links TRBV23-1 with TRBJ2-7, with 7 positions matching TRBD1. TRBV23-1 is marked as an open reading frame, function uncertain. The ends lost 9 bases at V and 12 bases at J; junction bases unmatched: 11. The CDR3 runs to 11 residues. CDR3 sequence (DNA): TGCGCCAGATCCCTCGGGACAGAGTCGTACTTC. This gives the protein CARSLGTESYF.

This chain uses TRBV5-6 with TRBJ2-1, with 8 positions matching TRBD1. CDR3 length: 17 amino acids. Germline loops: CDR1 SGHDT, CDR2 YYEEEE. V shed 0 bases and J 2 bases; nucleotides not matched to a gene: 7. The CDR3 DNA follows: TGTGCCAGCAGCTTGGAGGCAGGGGGCACCCCCTACAATGAGCAGTTCTTC. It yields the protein CASSLEAGGTPYNEQFF.